This T cell receptor (beta chain) was captured by sequencing in a study of identical twins. Findings of the study overall: Findings depended on cross-sectional statistics rather than tracking the same donors. Beta out-of-frame twin sharing showed a weaker excess. Fewer insertions characterized abundant cord blood beta clonotypes, whereas memory repertoires showed none.

There are a few counts of this clonotype. The antigen is unknown. A template switching step contributed a universal primer site, while unique molecular identifiers were present in the cDNA. TCRdb reprocessed the 5' RACE reads via MiXCR and lists one record per CDR3 protein. The sample carries some 1,600,000 distinct CDR3 sequences, about 31% recorded once. CDR1 is DFQATT, CDR2 SNEGSKA, per germline (reference sequence). The CDR3 is made up of 13 amino acids. Losses at the gene ends were 5 bases for V and 7 bases for J; bases not matched to a gene: 8. The sequencing sample was made of cord blood. This receptor was obtained from a newborn girl in good health. The gene calls are TRBV20-1 and TRBJ1-5, with 7 bases aligning to TRBD1. The CDR3 DNA reads as TGCAGTGCTCCTGGACAGGCGGGCCAGCCCCAGCATTTT. Translation: CSAPGQAGQPQHF.